The present T cell receptor (beta chain) was sequenced within a study of early T cells in non-severe SARS-CoV-2 infection. Study background: Sequencing used unsorted whole-blood bulk RNA, so chains lack pairing.

V lost 5 bases to trimming and J lost 4 bases, with 16 bases between them. Germline CDR1 is DFQATT and CDR2 is SNEGSKA (reference sequence). The CDR3 covers 14 residues. Molecules of cDNA were individually given unique molecular identifiers that were attached to them. TCRdb called the 5' RACE reads again in MiXCR, with one record for every CDR3 protein. The sample yields about 90,000 distinct CDR3 sequences, approximately 12% seen once. The material sequenced was whole blood, taken at baseline. This chain connects TRBV20-1 to TRBJ2-3, with D possibly TRBD2 on 7 matching bases. This sequence originates from an adult who was a healthcare worker with PCR-confirmed SARS-CoV-2 infection or an uninfected control (not recorded which). CDR3 protein: CSAPKGGKADTQYF. The CDR3 nucleotides read TGCAGTGCTCCGAAGGGGGGGAAGGCAGATACGCAGTATTTT.